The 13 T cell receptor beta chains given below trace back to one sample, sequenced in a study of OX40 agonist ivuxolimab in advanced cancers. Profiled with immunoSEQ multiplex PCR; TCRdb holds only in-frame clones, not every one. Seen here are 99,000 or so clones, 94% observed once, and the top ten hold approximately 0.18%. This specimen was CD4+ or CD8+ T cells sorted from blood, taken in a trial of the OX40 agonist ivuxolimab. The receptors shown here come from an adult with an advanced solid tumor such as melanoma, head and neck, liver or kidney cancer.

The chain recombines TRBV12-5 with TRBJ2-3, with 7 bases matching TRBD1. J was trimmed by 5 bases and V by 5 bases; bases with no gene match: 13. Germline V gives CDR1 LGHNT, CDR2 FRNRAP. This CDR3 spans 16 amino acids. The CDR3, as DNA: TGTGCTAGTGGTCTCGGAAGGGGGCGGATGATAGATACGCAGTATTTT. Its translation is CASGLGRGRMIDTQYF.

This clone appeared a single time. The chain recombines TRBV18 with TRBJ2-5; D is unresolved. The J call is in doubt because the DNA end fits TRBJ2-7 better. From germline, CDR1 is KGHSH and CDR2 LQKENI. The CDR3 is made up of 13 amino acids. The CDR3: CASSPDLSYEQYF. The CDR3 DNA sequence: TGTGCCAGCTCACCGGACCTCTCCTACGAGCAGTACTTC.

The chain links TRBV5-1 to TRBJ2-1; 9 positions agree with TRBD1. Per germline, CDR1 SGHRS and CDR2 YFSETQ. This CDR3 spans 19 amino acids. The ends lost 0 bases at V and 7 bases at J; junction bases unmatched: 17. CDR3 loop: CASSLVQTFGQGSRNEQFF. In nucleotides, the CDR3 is TGCGCCAGCAGCTTGGTCCAAACTTTTGGACAGGGGTCGAGGAATGAGCAGTTCTTC. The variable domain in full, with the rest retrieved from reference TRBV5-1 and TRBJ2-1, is KAGVTQTPRYLIKTRGQQVTLSCSPISGHRSVSWYQQTPGQGLQFLFEYFSETQRNKGNFPGRFSGRQFSNSRSEMNVSTLELGDSALYLCASSLVQTFGQGSRNEQFFGPGTRLTVL.

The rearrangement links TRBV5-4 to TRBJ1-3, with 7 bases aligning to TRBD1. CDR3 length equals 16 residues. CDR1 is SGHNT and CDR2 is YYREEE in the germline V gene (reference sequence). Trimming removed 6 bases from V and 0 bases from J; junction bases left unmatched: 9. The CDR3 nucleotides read TGTGCCAGCAAACGACAGGGCCAACTCTCTGGAAACACCATATATTTT. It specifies CASKRQGQLSGNTIYF.

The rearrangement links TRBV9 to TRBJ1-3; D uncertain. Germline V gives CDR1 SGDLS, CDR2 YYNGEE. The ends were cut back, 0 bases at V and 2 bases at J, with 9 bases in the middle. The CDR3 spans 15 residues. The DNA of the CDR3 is TGTGCCAGCAGCGTAGACCAGGCGACTGGAAACACCATATATTTT. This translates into CASSVDQATGNTIYF.

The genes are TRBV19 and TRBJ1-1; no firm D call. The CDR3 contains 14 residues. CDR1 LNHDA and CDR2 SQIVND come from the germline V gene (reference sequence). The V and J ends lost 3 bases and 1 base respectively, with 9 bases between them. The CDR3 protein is CASSIPRENTEAFF. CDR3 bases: TGTGCCAGTAGTATCCCTCGGGAGAACACTGAAGCTTTCTTT. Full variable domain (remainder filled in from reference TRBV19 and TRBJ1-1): DGGITQSPKYLFRKEGQNVTLSCEQNLNHDAMYWYRQDPGQGLRLIYYSQIVNDFQKGDIAEGYSVSREKKESFPLTVTSAQKNPTAFYLCASSIPRENTEAFFGQGTRLTVV.

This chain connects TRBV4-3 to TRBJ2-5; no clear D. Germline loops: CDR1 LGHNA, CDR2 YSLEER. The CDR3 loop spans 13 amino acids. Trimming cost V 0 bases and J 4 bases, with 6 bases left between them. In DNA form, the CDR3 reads TGCGCCAGCAGCCAAGATTGGGCAGAGACCCAGTACTTC. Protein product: CASSQDWAETQYF.

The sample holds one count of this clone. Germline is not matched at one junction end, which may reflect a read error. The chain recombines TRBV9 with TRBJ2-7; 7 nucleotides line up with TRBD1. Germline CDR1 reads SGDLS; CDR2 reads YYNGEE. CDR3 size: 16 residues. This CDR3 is CASSVDWGRGTYEQYF. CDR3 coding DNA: TGTGCCAGCAGCGTTGATTGGGGCAGGGGGACCTATGAGCAGTACTTC.

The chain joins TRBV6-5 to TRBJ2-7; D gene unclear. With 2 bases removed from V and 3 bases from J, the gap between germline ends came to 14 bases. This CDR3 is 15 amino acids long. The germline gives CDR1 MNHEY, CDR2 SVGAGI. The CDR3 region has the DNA TGTGCCAGCAGTTACGTCCAGACTCGGGTCTACGAGCAGTACTTC. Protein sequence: CASSYVQTRVYEQYF.

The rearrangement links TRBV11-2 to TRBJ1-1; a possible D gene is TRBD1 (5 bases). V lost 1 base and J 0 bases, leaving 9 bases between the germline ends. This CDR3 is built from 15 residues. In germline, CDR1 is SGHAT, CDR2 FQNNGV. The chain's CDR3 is CASSLVGAVNTEAFF. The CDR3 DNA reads TGTGCCAGCAGCTTAGTTGGGGCAGTGAACACTGAAGCTTTCTTT.

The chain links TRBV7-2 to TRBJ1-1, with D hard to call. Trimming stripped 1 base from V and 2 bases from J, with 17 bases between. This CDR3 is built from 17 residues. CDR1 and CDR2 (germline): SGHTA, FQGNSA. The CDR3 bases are TGTGCCAGCAGCTTAGAGGGCAGCTCGGGAGTTAACACTGAAGCTTTCTTT. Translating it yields CASSLEGSSGVNTEAFF.

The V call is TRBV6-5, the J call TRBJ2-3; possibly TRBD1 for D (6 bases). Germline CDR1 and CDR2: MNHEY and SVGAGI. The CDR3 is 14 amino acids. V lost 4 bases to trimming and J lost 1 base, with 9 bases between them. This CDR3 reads CASSSRGGTDTQYF. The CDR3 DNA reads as TGTGCCAGCAGTTCCAGGGGTGGCACAGATACGCAGTATTTT.

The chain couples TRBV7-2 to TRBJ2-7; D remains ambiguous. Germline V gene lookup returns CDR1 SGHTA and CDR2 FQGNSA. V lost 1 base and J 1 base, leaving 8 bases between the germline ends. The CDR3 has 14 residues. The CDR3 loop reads CASSLDPSSYEQYF. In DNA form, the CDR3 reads TGTGCCAGCAGCTTAGATCCCAGTTCCTACGAGCAGTACTTC.